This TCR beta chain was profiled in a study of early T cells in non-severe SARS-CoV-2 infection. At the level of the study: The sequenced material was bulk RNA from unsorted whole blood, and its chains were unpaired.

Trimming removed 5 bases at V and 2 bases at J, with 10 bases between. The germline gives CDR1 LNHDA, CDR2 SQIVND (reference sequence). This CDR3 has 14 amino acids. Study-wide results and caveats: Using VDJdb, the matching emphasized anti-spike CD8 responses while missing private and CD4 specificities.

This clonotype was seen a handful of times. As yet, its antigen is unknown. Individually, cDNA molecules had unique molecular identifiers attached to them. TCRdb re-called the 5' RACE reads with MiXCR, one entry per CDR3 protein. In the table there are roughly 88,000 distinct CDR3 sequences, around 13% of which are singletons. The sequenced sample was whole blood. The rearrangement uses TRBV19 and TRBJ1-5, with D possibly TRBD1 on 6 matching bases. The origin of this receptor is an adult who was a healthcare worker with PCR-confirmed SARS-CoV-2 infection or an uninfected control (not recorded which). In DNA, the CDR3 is TGTGCCAGTAGTTACAGGGAGGGCAATCAGCCCCAGCATTTT. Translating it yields CASSYREGNQPQHF.